The source of this T cell receptor (beta chain) is a study of T cells after yellow fever vaccination. Overall study results and limits: Few clonotypes appeared in both CD4 and CD8 compartments. Clones that expanded after primary vaccination mostly reappeared after the booster (just over 95% CD4, around 87% CD8).

TCRdb re-analysed the 5' RACE reads in MiXCR, keeping a single row per CDR3 protein. The repertoire holds about 340,000 distinct CDR3 sequences, roughly 4% seen once, with approximately 24% in the top ten. The CDR3 has 16 amino acids. Per the germline V gene, CDR1 is MNHEY and CDR2 is SVGAGI. V lost 0 bases to trimming and J lost 2 bases, with 14 bases between them. Ten or more counts support this clonotype. Antigen specificity is unknown. The V gene is TRBV6-5, the J gene TRBJ2-7; the D gene is possibly TRBD2 (7 bases). Here the sequenced sample was PBMCs, taken 5 days after the yellow fever booster vaccination. This TCR came from a man in his late teens or twenties who received the YFV17D yellow fever vaccine. The CDR3 protein is CASSYSGGHGAYEQYV. CDR3 bases: TGTGCCAGCAGTTACTCGGGGGGGCACGGAGCCTACGAGCAGTACGTC.